The 20 T cell receptor beta chains reported below all come from one sample, sequenced in a study of read filtering for tumor transcriptome and immune sequencing. From around 440 ng of RNA, a library with molecular barcoded alpha/delta and beta/gamma adaptors was made. Each CDR3 protein gets one entry after TCRdb re-called the reads with MiXCR. This table has about 130,000 distinct CDR3 sequences, over 10% appearing once. Sequencing was performed on a population of CD138-negative cells sorted from bone marrow. The origin of the receptors is a donor at least 40 years old with multiple myeloma.

This clonotype was seen repeatedly, ten times or more. The J gene is TRBJ2-1, the V gene TRBV5-1; 13 bases match TRBD2. J lost 8 bases, V lost 5 bases, and 7 bases had no gene match. The germline V gene encodes CDR1 SGHRS and CDR2 YFSETQ. This CDR3 contains 15 residues. DNA for the CDR3: TGCGCCAGCAGTCGAACTAGCGGGAGGGTTTATGAGCAGTTCTTC. Its protein product is CASSRTSGRVYEQFF.

V and J are TRBV5-1 and TRBJ2-5; D is perhaps TRBD1 (5 bases). Between the trimmed V and J ends, which lost 3 bases and 4 bases, there was a span of 10 bases. The CDR3 covers 13 residues. Germline CDR1 SGHRS, CDR2 YFSETQ. Here the CDR3 reads CASSWQGSETQYF. DNA of the CDR3: TGCGCCAGCAGCTGGCAGGGTTCAGAGACCCAGTACTTC. The variable domain in full, with the rest retrieved from reference TRBV5-1 and TRBJ2-5, is KAGVTQTPRYLIKTRGQQVTLSCSPISGHRSVSWYQQTPGQGLQFLFEYFSETQRNKGNFPGRFSGRQFSNSRSEMNVSTLELGDSALYLCASSWQGSETQYFGPGTRLLVL.

The gene calls are TRBV7-2 and TRBJ2-5; TRBD1 agrees at 9 bases. The trim removed 3 bases at V and 7 bases at J, leaving 12 bases unmatched. This CDR3 has 16 amino acids. Germline-derived CDR1 and CDR2 are SGHTA and FQGNSA. CDR3 sequence: CASSLSGTGQVLTQYF. As DNA, the CDR3 is TGTGCCAGCAGCTTGTCCGGGACAGGGCAAGTTCTGACCCAGTACTTC.

The V and J genes are TRBV28 and TRBJ1-4; the match to TRBD1 covers 8 bases. Per germline, CDR1 MDHEN and CDR2 SYDVKM. The CDR3 length is 16 residues. Trimming removed 8 bases from V and 0 bases from J; junction bases left unmatched: 8. CDR3 bases: TGTGCCAGCGGCGGGGGACAGGTTGCAACTAATGAAAAACTGTTTTTT. Translation gives CASGGGQVATNEKLFF. Combining the CDR3 with reference TRBV28 and TRBJ1-4 gives the whole variable domain DVKVTQSSRYLVKRTGEKVFLECVQDMDHENMFWYRQDPGLGLRLIYFSYDVKMKEKGDIPEGYSVSREKKERFSLILESASTNQTSMYLCASGGGQVATNEKLFFGSGTQLSVL.

This clonotype is classed as medium-sized (0.01 to 0.1%). The chain links TRBV7-9 to TRBJ1-1, with D hard to call. CDR1 and CDR2 (germline): SEHNR, FQNEAQ (reference sequence). With 3 bases removed from V and 8 bases from J, the gap between germline ends came to 10 bases. The CDR3 length is 12 residues. CDR3 bases: TGTGCCAGCAGCTTTCCAGACCAAGAAGCTTTCTTT. As protein: CASSFPDQEAFF. Supplemented by reference TRBV7-9 and TRBJ1-1, the full variable domain reads DTGVSQNPRHKITKRGQNVTFRCDPISEHNRLYWYRQTLGQGPEFLTYFQNEAQLEKSRLLSDRFSAERPKGSFSTLEIQRTEQGDSAMYLCASSFPDQEAFFGQGTRLTVV.

This clonotype came up many times. The J gene is TRBJ2-3, the V gene TRBV9, with D perhaps TRBD2 (5 bases). The CDR3 sequence is 17 residues long. The germline V gene encodes CDR1 SGDLS and CDR2 YYNGEE. Trimming took off 0 bases at V and 0 bases at J, with 14 bases between the two ends. CDR3 loop: CASSVGILGDSTDTQYF. The CDR3 DNA follows: TGTGCCAGCAGCGTAGGAATCTTGGGAGACAGCACAGATACGCAGTATTTT.

This clonotype was detected ten times or more. This chain links TRBV6-2 or TRBV6-3 with TRBJ1-5; 8 bases are a match to TRBD1. V was pared by 10 bases and J by 3 bases, with 11 bases of the junction left unmatched. The CDR3 is made up of 15 amino acids. Germline V gives CDR1 MNHEY, CDR2 SVGEGT. CDR3 amino acids: CATKVGQGPNQPQHF. CDR3 DNA sequence: TGTGCCACCAAGGTCGGACAGGGCCCCAATCAGCCCCAGCATTTT.

The J gene is TRBJ2-1, the V gene TRBV3-1; 8 positions agree with TRBD2. The germline CDR1 and CDR2 sequences are LGHDT and YNNKEL (reference sequence). This CDR3 comprises 15 residues. Trimming took 4 bases from V and 8 from J; bases not matched to a gene: 10. The CDR3 DNA reads TGTGCCAGCAGCCCGGGACTAGTAAGAGTCTATGAGCAGTTCTTC. Translated, it gives CASSPGLVRVYEQFF.

Turning to this clonotype: Since a much larger clone is just one base distant, this may be a read error. This chain links TRBV7-9 with TRBJ2-1; TRBD2 matches at 12 bases. CDR1 is SEHNR and CDR2 is FQNEAQ in the germline V gene (reference sequence). The CDR3 consists of 16 residues. The CDR3 DNA reads as TGTGCCAGCGGCTTAGACGGACTAGCGGGACTGAATGAGCAGTTCTTC. Translated: CASGLDGLAGLNEQFF.

Concerning this clonotype itself: Germline and junction disagree at one end, which may indicate a read error. The chain combines TRBV11-2 with TRBJ2-3, with a tentative D call TRBD2 (7 bases). Germline V lookup: CDR1 SGHAT, CDR2 FQNNGV. The CDR3 consists of 16 residues. The CDR3 sequence is CASSRAGTSSTDMQYF. As DNA, the CDR3 is TGTGCCAGCAGCCGAGCGGGGACATCTAGCACAGATATGCAGTATTTT.

This clonotype has a count of ten or more. The V gene is TRBV7-2, the J gene TRBJ2-1, with 7 bases that match TRBD2. The junction had 5 bases not matched to a gene; V was cut back by 2 bases and J by 4 bases. CDR1 and CDR2 (germline): SGHTA, FQGNSA. The CDR3 sequence is 15 residues long. The CDR3 protein is CASSLSGGPYNEQFF. The CDR3 bases are TGTGCCAGCAGCTTATCGGGGGGTCCTTACAATGAGCAGTTCTTC. The full variable domain, its missing parts supplied by reference TRBV7-2 and TRBJ2-1, is GAGVSQSPSNKVTEKGKDVELRCDPISGHTALYWYRQSLGQGLEFLIYFQGNSAPDKSGLPSDRFSAERTGGSVSTLTIQRTQQEDSAVYLCASSLSGGPYNEQFFGPGTRLTVL.

This clonotype was found many times. The chain joins TRBV20-1 to TRBJ2-1; D call uncertain. The CDR3 sequence is 15 residues long. Trimming took off 3 bases at V and 2 bases at J, with 14 bases between the two ends. Germline values: CDR1 DFQATT, CDR2 SNEGSKA (reference sequence). In nucleotides, the CDR3 is TGCAGTGCTAGCCCCTTTGTGGGTACCTACAATGAGCAGTTCTTC. It translates to CSASPFVGTYNEQFF.

V is TRBV7-2 and J is TRBJ2-1; 8 nucleotides align to TRBD2. The V segment lost 5 bases and the J segment 10 bases; nucleotides outside the gene matches: 13. Germline lookup yields CDR1 SGHTA and CDR2 FQGNSA. This CDR3 has 15 residues. The DNA for the CDR3 is TGTGCCAGCAGCGGCCCGGGGGGGGCGGGCGAAGAGCAGTTCTTC. Translated: CASSGPGGAGEEQFF.

This clonotype came up many times. The chain recombines TRBV19 with TRBJ2-1; D is perhaps TRBD1 or TRBD2 (6 bases each). This CDR3 is 11 amino acids long. Germline lookup yields CDR1 LNHDA and CDR2 SQIVND (reference sequence). CDR3 region: CAGRGPNEQFF. For the CDR3, the DNA is TGTGCAGGTCGGGGGCCGAATGAGCAGTTCTTC.

In its sample, this clonotype was seen many times. The V call is TRBV7-2, the J call TRBJ2-3; no clear D. CDR1 and CDR2 (germline): SGHTA, FQGNSA. This CDR3 has 15 amino acids. The ends were cut back, 2 bases at V and 5 bases at J, with 14 bases in the middle. The DNA of the CDR3 is TGTGCCAGCAGCTTATGGCGTGAGTGGGGAGATACGCAGTATTTT. This sequence encodes CASSLWREWGDTQYF.

This clonotype was observed a handful of times. The rearrangement joins TRBV6-6 to TRBJ2-3; 12 positions match TRBD2. Germline CDR1 MNHNY, CDR2 SVGAGI (reference sequence). V gave up 6 bases and J gave up 11 bases; unmatched junction bases: 9. This CDR3 has 14 residues. CDR3 sequence (DNA): TGTGCCAGCAGCCTCGGACTAGCGGGGAGAGGGCAGTATTTT. This translates into CASSLGLAGRGQYF.

This clonotype was recorded at least ten times. V gene TRBV5-1 combines with J gene TRBJ2-7, with 8 bases lining up with TRBD1. This CDR3 has 12 residues. In germline, CDR1 is SGHRS, CDR2 YFSETQ. The J segment lost 7 bases and the V segment lost 4 bases, leaving 4 bases of the junction unmatched. The CDR3 protein is CASSRTGLEQYF. The CDR3 DNA is TGCGCCAGCAGCCGGACAGGGCTTGAGCAGTACTTC.

This clonotype was recorded many times. V is TRBV29-1 and J is TRBJ1-5; D perhaps matches TRBD1 (6 bases). The ends were cut back, 4 bases at V and 3 bases at J, with 10 bases in the middle. The germline V gene encodes CDR1 SQVTM and CDR2 ANQGSEA. This CDR3 region has 13 residues. CDR3 bases: TGCAGCGTTGGTACAGGGAACAATCAGCCCCAGCATTTT. Residues: CSVGTGNNQPQHF.

This clonotype was recorded many times. The V and J genes are TRBV2 and TRBJ2-1, with D perhaps assigned TRBD1 or TRBD2 (5 bases each). Trimming took off 6 bases at V and 3 bases at J, with 15 bases between the two ends. Germline V lookup: CDR1 SNHLY, CDR2 FYNNEI. The CDR3 extends over 15 amino acids. The CDR3 loop reads CASRFEGTDYNEQFF. For the CDR3, the DNA is TGTGCCAGCAGGTTTGAGGGGACGGACTACAATGAGCAGTTCTTC.

This clonotype was recorded at least ten times. The rearrangement links TRBV5-6 to TRBJ2-5; the match to TRBD2 covers 11 bases. The V gene end was trimmed by 4 bases and the J gene end by 3 bases; junction bases not matched to a gene: 5. The CDR3 runs to 15 residues. Germline assignment: CDR1 SGHDT and CDR2 YYEEEE. The CDR3 reads CASSPLAGGEETQYF. DNA of the CDR3: TGTGCCAGCAGCCCCCTAGCGGGGGGAGAAGAGACCCAGTACTTC.